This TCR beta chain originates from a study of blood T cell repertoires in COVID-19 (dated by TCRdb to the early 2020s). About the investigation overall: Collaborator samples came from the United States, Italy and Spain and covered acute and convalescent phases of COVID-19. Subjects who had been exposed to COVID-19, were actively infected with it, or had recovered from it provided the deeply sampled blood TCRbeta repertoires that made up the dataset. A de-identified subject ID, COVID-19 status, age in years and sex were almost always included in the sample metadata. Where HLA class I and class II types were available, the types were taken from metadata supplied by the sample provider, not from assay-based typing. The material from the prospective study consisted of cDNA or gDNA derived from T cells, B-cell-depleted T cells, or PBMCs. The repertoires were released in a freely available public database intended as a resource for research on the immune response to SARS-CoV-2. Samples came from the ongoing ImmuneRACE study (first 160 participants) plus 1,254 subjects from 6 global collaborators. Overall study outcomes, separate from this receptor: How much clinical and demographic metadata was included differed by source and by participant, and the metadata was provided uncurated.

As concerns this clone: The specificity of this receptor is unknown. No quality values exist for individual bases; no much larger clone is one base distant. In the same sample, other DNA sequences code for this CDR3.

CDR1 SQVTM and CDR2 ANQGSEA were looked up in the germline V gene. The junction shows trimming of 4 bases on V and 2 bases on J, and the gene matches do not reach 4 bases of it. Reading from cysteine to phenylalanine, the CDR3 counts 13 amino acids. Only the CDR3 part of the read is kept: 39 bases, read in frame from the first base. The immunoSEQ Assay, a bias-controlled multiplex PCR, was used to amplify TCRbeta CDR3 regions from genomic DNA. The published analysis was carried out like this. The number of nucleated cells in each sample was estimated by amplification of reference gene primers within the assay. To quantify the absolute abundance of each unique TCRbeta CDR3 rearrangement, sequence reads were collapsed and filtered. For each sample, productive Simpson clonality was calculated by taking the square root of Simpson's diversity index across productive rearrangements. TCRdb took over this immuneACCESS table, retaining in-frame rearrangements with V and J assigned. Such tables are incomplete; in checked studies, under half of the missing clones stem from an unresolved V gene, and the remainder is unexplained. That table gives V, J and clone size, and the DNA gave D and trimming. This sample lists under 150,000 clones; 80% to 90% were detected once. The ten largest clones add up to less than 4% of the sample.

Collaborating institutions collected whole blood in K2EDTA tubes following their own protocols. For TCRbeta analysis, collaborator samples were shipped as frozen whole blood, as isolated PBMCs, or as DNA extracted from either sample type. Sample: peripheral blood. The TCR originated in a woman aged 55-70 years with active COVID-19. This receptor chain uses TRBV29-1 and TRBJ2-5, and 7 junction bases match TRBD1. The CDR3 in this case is CSVVRDSQETQYF. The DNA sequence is TGCAGCGTTGTCAGGGACAGTCAAGAGACCCAGTACTTC. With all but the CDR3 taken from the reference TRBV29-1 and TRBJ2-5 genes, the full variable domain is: SAVISQKPSRDICQRGTSLTIQCQVDSQVTMMFWYRQQPGQSLTLIATANQGSEATYESGFVIDKFPISRPNLTFSTLTVSNMSPEDSSIYLCSVVRDSQETQYFGPGTRLLVL.